The clone carrying this TCR beta chain was counted between two and nine times. Its matching antigen is unknown. The data are from a study of cytomegalovirus exposure and HLA in healthy donors. Study conclusions and caveats: Later work associated fewer than 20,000 TCR beta sequences with HLA alleles at 0.05 false discovery rate.

This CDR3 has 13 residues. V lost 0 bases, J lost 5 bases, and 4 bases lay in between. Germline lookup yields CDR1 MNHEY and CDR2 SVGAGI. Researchers ran the PCR with 60 Vbeta and 13 Jbeta primers. The repertoire was sequenced with immunoSEQ multiplex PCR; TCRdb's copy has only in-frame clones and lacks some. This sample has some 130,000 clones, with about 76% found just once. Sequencing used PBMCs. The clonotype originates from a female donor in good health and CMV-seronegative. V is TRBV6-5 and J is TRBJ2-2; D gene unclear. The CDR3 DNA reads as TGTGCCAGCAGTTACTCTTTAACCGGGGAGCTGTTTTTT. It translates to CASSYSLTGELFF.